This T cell receptor (beta chain) is from a study of blood T cell repertoires in COVID-19. About the study: COVID-19 samples collected from the United States, Italy and Spain covered acute and convalescent phases. T cells, B-cell-depleted T cells, or PBMCs provided the cDNA or gDNA that served as material.

Seattle patient enrollment occurred during active infection, with longitudinal follow-up thereafter. In the authors' workflow: For nucleated cells, counts were estimated from reference gene primer amplification. The method was immunoSEQ multiplex PCR; TCRdb's version includes in-frame clones alone and lacks a portion of them. That table supplies the V and J calls and clone size; D and trimming were determined from the DNA. Counted here are 300,000 to 400,000 clones, 87% occurring once; the ten biggest clones make up nearly 6.5%. The CDR3 is 14 amino acids. V lost 7 bases, J lost 5 bases, and 9 bases stayed unmatched. Germline assignment: CDR1 SEHNR and CDR2 FQNEAQ (reference sequence).

The receptor comes from a woman aged 50 to 60 with COVID-19, enrolled during active disease. The chain recombines TRBV7-9 with TRBJ2-7, with TRBD1 matching 9 bases. The sequencing sample was made of peripheral blood. This chain's CDR3 is CASNPLTGGNEQYF. CDR3 coding DNA: TGTGCCAGCAACCCCCTGACAGGGGGGAACGAGCAGTACTTC. Filled out from reference TRBV7-9 and TRBJ2-7, the complete variable domain reads DTGVSQNPRHKITKRGQNVTFRCDPISEHNRLYWYRQTLGQGPEFLTYFQNEAQLEKSRLLSDRFSAERPKGSFSTLEIQRTEQGDSAMYLCASNPLTGGNEQYFGPGTRLTVT.